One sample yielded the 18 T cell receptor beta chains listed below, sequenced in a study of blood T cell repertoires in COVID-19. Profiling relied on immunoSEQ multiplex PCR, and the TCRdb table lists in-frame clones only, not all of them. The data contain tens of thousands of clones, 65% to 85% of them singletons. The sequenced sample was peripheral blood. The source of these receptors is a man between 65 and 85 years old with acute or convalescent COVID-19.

The CDR3 is CASSPPGGETQYF. The CDR3 DNA follows: TGTGCCAGCAGCCCCCCGGGGGGAGAGACCCAGTACTTC. The chain recombines TRBV3-1 (or the pseudogene TRBV3-2) with TRBJ2-5; 7 positions match TRBD2. V was pared by 4 bases and J by 4 bases, with 3 bases of the junction left unmatched. CDR1 is LGHDT, CDR2 YNNKEL, per germline (reference sequence). The CDR3 runs to 13 residues.

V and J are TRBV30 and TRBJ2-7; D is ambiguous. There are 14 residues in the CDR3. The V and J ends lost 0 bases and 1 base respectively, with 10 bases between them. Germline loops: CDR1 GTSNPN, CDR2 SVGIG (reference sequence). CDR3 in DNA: TGTGCCTGGAGTGTACCTGGGCTTTCCTACGAGCAGTACTTC. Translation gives CAWSVPGLSYEQYF.

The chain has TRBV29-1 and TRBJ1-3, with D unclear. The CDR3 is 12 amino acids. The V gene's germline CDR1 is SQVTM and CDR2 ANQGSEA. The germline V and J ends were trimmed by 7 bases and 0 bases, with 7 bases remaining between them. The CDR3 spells CSGESSGNTIYF. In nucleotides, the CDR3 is TGCAGCGGCGAGAGCTCTGGAAACACCATATATTTT.

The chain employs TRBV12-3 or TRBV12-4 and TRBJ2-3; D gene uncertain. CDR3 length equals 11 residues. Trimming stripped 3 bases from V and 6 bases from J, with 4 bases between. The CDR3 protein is CASSLTDTQYF. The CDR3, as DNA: TGTGCCAGCAGTTTGACTGATACGCAGTATTTT.

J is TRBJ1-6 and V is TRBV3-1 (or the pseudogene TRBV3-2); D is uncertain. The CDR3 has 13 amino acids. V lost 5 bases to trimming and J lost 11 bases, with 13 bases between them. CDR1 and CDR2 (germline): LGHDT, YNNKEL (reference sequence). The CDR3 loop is CASSDVGQTPLHF. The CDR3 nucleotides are TGTGCCAGCAGCGACGTGGGCCAGACACCCCTCCACTTT.

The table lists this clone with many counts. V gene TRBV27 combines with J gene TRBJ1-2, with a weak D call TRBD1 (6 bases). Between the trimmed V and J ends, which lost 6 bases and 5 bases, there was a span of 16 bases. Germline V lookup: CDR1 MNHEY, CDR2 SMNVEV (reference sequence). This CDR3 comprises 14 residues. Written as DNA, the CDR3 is TGTGCCAGCAGCCAAGGGGGGGCAGGGTATGGCTACACCTTC. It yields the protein CASSQGGAGYGYTF.

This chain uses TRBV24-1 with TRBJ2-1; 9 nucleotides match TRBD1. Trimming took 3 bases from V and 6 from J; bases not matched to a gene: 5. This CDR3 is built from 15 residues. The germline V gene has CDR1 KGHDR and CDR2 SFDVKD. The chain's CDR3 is CATSDPGQGLNEQFF. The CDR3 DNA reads TGTGCCACCAGTGATCCGGGACAGGGACTCAATGAGCAGTTCTTC.

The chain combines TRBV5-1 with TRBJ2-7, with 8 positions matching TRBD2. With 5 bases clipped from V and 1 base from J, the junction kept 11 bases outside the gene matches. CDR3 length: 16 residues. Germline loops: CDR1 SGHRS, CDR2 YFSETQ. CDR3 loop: CASSLGGSGSSYEQYF. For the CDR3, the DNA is TGCGCCAGCAGTCTGGGAGGCAGCGGGAGTTCCTACGAGCAGTACTTC.

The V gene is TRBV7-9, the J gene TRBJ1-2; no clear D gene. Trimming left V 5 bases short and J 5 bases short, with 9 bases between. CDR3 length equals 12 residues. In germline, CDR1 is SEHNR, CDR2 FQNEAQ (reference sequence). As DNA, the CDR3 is TGTGCCAGCAGCGTCGACTATTATGGCTACACCTTC. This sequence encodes CASSVDYYGYTF.

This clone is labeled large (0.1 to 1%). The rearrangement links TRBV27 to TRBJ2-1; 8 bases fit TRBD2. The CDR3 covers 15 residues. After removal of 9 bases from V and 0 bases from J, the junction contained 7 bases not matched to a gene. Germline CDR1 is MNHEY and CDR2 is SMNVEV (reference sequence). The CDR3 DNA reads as TGTGCCAGTAAAACCGGGACTAGCTCCTACAATGAGCAGTTCTTC. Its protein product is CASKTGTSSYNEQFF.

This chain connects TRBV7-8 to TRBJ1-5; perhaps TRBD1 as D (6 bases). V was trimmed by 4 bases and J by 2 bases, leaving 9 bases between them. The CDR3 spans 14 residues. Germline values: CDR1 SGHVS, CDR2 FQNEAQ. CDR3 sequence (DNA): TGTGCCAGCAGCTACAGGGTTGGCAATCAGCCCCAGCATTTT. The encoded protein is CASSYRVGNQPQHF.

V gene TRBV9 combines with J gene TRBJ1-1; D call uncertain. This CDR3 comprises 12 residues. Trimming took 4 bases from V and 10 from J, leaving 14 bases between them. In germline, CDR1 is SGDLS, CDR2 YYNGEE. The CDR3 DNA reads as TGTGCCAGCAGCCCCGGTGTTGTTCGAGCTTTCTTT. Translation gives CASSPGVVRAFF.

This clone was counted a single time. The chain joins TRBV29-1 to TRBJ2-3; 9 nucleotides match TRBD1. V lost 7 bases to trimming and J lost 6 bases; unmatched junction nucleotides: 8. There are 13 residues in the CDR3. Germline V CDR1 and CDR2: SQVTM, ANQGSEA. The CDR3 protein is CSARGQGGDTQYF. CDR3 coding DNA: TGCAGCGCCCGGGGACAGGGTGGCGATACGCAGTATTTT.

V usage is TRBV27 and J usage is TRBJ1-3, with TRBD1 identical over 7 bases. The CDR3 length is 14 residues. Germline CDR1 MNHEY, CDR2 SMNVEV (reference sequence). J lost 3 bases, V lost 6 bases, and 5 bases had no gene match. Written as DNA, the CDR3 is TGTGCCAGCAGAGGGGACAGATATGGAAACACCATATATTTT. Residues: CASRGDRYGNTIYF.

Written as DNA, the CDR3 is TGTGCCAGCAGTCGAGAGGTCGGGAACACTGAAGCTTTCTTT. Amino acid sequence: CASSREVGNTEAFF. The V gene is TRBV6-5, the J gene TRBJ1-1; D remains unclear. V lost 5 bases and J lost 1, with 11 bases in between. Looked up from germline, CDR1 is MNHEY and CDR2 is SVGAGI. The CDR3 extends over 14 amino acids.

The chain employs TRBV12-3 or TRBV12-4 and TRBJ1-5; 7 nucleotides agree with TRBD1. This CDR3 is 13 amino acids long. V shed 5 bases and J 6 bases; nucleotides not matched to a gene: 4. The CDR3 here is CASSLDRVQPQHF. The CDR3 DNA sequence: TGTGCCAGCAGTCTAGACAGGGTTCAGCCCCAGCATTTT.

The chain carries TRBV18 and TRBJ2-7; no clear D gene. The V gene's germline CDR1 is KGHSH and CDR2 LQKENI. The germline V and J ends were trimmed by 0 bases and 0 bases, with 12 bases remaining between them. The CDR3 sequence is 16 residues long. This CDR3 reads CASSPPGPLSSYEQYF. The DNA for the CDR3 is TGTGCCAGCTCACCACCGGGCCCACTGAGCTCCTACGAGCAGTACTTC.

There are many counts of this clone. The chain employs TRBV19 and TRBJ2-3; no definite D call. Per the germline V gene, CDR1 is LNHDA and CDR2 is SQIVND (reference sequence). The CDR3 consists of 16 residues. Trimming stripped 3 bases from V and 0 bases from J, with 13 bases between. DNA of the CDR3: TGTGCCAGTAGTATCGGTATCTCTACTAGCACAGATACGCAGTATTTT. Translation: CASSIGISTSTDTQYF.